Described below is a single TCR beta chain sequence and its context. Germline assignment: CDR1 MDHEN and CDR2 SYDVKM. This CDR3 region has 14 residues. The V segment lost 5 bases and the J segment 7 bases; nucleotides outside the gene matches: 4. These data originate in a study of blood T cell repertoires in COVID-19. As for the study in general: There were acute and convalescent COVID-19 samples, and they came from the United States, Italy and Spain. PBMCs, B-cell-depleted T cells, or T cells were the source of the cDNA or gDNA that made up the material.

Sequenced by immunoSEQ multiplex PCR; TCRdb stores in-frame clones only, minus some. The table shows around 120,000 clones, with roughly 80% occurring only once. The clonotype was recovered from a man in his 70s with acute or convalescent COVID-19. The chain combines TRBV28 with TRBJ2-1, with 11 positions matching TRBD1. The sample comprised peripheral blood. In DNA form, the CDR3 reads TGTGCCAGCAGTCTCGGGACAGGGGGGAATGAGCAGTTCTTC. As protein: CASSLGTGGNEQFF.